The 20 T cell receptor beta chains presented below share a single source sample, sequenced in a study of OX40 agonist ivuxolimab in advanced cancers. Library generation was performed with the immunoSEQ multiplex PCR assay. TCRdb retrieved this table from immuneACCESS and kept in-frame rearrangements only. Not all clones are present; in checked studies, unresolved V genes account for under half, and no reason is known for the remainder. This sample lists 65,000 to 95,000 clones; about four fifths were detected once. The ten largest clonotypes hold 0.45% to 0.65% of the sample. The sample in question was CD4+ or CD8+ T cells sorted from blood, obtained in a trial of the OX40 agonist ivuxolimab. The source is an adult with an advanced solid tumor such as melanoma, head and neck, liver or kidney cancer.

This chain links TRBV18 with TRBJ2-7; perhaps D is TRBD1 or TRBD2 (5 bases each). The V end lost 2 bases, the J end lost 5 bases, and 16 bases lay between the germline ends. The CDR3 totals 15 residues. Germline assignment: CDR1 KGHSH and CDR2 LQKENI. CDR3 DNA: TGTGCCAGCTCACCAGCCGGGGCTGAAGGAGACGAGCAGTACTTC. It encodes CASSPAGAEGDEQYF.

The chain joins TRBV6-6 to TRBJ2-5; D not certain. V gave up 0 bases and J gave up 5 bases, with 13 bases separating them. The germline gives CDR1 MNHNY, CDR2 SVGAGI (reference sequence). CDR3 length: 15 residues. CDR3 loop: CASSYSQLMYETQYF. Here the CDR3 DNA reads TGTGCCAGCAGTTACTCGCAGTTAATGTACGAGACCCAGTACTTC.

The gene calls are TRBV19 and TRBJ2-3; 12 nucleotides line up with TRBD2. CDR1 is LNHDA and CDR2 is SQIVND in the germline V gene (reference sequence). The J segment lost 6 bases and the V segment lost 7 bases, leaving 8 bases of the junction unmatched. The CDR3 covers 15 residues. The CDR3 loop is CASTPTSGRYDTQYF. The CDR3 DNA reads TGTGCCAGTACCCCGACTAGCGGGAGATACGATACGCAGTATTTT. Full variable domain (outside the CDR3, taken from reference TRBV19 and TRBJ2-3): DGGITQSPKYLFRKEGQNVTLSCEQNLNHDAMYWYRQDPGQGLRLIYYSQIVNDFQKGDIAEGYSVSREKKESFPLTVTSAQKNPTAFYLCASTPTSGRYDTQYFGPGTRLTVL.

The genes are TRBV7-2 and TRBJ1-6; no clear D. The V gene's germline CDR1 is SGHTA and CDR2 FQGNSA. The CDR3 length is 14 residues. V lost 1 base and J lost 10, with 11 bases in between. CDR3 protein: CASSLVRGNSPLHF. Written as DNA, the CDR3 is TGTGCCAGCAGCTTAGTCCGGGGTAACTCACCCCTCCACTTT.

The rearrangement links TRBV7-3 to TRBJ2-1, with 8 positions matching TRBD1. The V segment lost 1 base and the J segment 6 bases; nucleotides outside the gene matches: 5. The length of the CDR3 is 15 residues. From germline, CDR1 is SGHTA and CDR2 FQGTGA. CDR3 DNA sequence: TGTGCCAGCAGCTTAATGACAGGGGTCGGCAATGAGCAGTTCTTC. It is translated as CASSLMTGVGNEQFF.

The V gene is TRBV28, the J gene TRBJ2-2; D remains ambiguous. CDR1 is MDHEN, CDR2 SYDVKM, per germline. Trimming pared 3 bases from V and 4 bases from J, leaving 12 bases between. The CDR3 spans 15 residues. The CDR3, as DNA: TGTGCCAGCAGTTTCCCGCTAGGACGCACCGGGGAGCTGTTTTTT. This translates into CASSFPLGRTGELFF.

The V gene is TRBV9, the J gene TRBJ2-3; D is tentatively TRBD1 or TRBD2 (5 bases each). Germline V gives CDR1 SGDLS, CDR2 YYNGEE. Trimming cost V 0 bases and J 1 base, with 12 bases left between them. This CDR3 has 16 residues. The CDR3 DNA is TGTGCCAGCAGCGTAGGCCGAGGGGCCGGCACAGATACGCAGTATTTT. Its protein is CASSVGRGAGTDTQYF.

The CDR3 sequence: CASSLVGVYEQYF. CDR3 DNA sequence: TGTGCCAGCAGCTTGGTTGGGGTGTACGAGCAGTACTTC. This chain connects TRBV5-5 to TRBJ2-7; D ambiguous. The CDR3 totals 13 residues. Germline-derived CDR1 and CDR2 are SGHKS and YYEKEE (reference sequence). Trimming took off 0 bases at V and 4 bases at J, with 8 bases between the two ends.

The sample holds a few counts of this clone. The genes are TRBV5-4 and TRBJ2-5; maybe TRBD2 (6 bases). V was pared by 6 bases and J by 5 bases, with 20 bases between. The CDR3 loop spans 15 amino acids. The V gene's germline CDR1 is SGHNT and CDR2 YYREEE (reference sequence). The CDR3 is CASTPSSERVETQYF. CDR3 sequence (DNA): TGTGCCAGCACCCCCTCTAGCGAGCGGGTGGAGACCCAGTACTTC. Full variable domain (remainder filled in from reference TRBV5-4 and TRBJ2-5): ETGVTQSPTHLIKTRGQQVTLRCSSQSGHNTVSWYQQALGQGPQFIFQYYREEENGRGNFPPRFSGLQFPNYSSELNVNALELDDSALYLCASTPSSERVETQYFGPGTRLLVL.

The V call is TRBV7-2, the J call TRBJ2-7, with D unclear. The length of the CDR3 is 13 residues. CDR1 is SGHTA, CDR2 FQGNSA, per germline. With 4 bases removed from V and 2 bases from J, the gap between germline ends came to 9 bases. The DNA for the CDR3 is TGTGCCAGCAGCTCACAGAGAACCTACGAGCAGTACTTC. Protein product: CASSSQRTYEQYF.

The chain uses TRBV5-1 and TRBJ1-3; D gene ambiguous. The V gene's germline CDR1 is SGHRS and CDR2 YFSETQ. The CDR3 consists of 17 residues. Trimming stripped 0 bases from V and 0 bases from J, with 13 bases between. Here the CDR3 DNA reads TGCGCCAGCAGCTTGGGTCCTACGGACGGCTCTGGAAACACCATATATTTT. Its protein is CASSLGPTDGSGNTIYF.

The chain recombines TRBV28 with TRBJ2-2; TRBD2 is a possible D gene (7 bases). Trimming cost V 6 bases and J 2 bases, with 25 bases left between them. The CDR3 length is 19 residues. Germline CDR1 is MDHEN and CDR2 is SYDVKM. The CDR3 here is CASSNGRGYGGPNTGELFF. The DNA of the CDR3 is TGTGCCAGCAGCAATGGGAGGGGGTACGGGGGCCCAAACACCGGGGAGCTGTTTTTT.

The chain couples TRBV27 to TRBJ2-7; 14 bases are a match to TRBD2. Trimming at V came to 5 bases and at J to 3 bases, leaving 9 bases not matched to a gene. CDR1 MNHEY and CDR2 SMNVEV come from the germline V gene (reference sequence). The CDR3 is made up of 17 amino acids. The CDR3 region has the DNA TGTGCCAGCAGTAGGAGATCCGGGACTAGCGGGAGCTACGAGCAGTACTTC. Its protein is CASSRRSGTSGSYEQYF.

This clone was detected a few times. The chain employs TRBV6-6 and TRBJ1-2, with 7 bases aligning to TRBD1. J gave up 6 bases and V 2 bases, and 9 bases lay outside the gene matches. The CDR3 covers 15 residues. The germline CDR1 and CDR2 sequences are MNHNY and SVGAGI (reference sequence). The CDR3 loop is CASSYENRDRDGYTF. The CDR3 bases are TGTGCCAGCAGTTACGAAAACCGGGACAGAGATGGCTACACCTTC.

This clone was recorded a few times. This chain connects TRBV28 to TRBJ2-2; the D gene is possibly TRBD1 (6 bases). V gave up 4 bases and J gave up 6 bases, with 12 bases separating them. This CDR3 has 14 amino acids. Per the germline V gene, CDR1 is MDHEN and CDR2 is SYDVKM. CDR3 in amino acids: CASSSQGMSGELFF. DNA of the CDR3: TGTGCCAGCAGTTCCCAGGGGATGTCCGGGGAGCTGTTTTTT.

This sequence joins TRBV9 and TRBJ2-5; D possibly corresponds to TRBD2 (7 bases). CDR1 and CDR2 from the germline V gene are SGDLS and YYNGEE. Deletions cut 4 bases from V and 6 bases from J, with 22 bases between. This CDR3 has 16 residues. CDR3 sequence (DNA): TGTGCCAGCAGCCTGGGGGGCGCGGGAGTGGAGAAGACCCAGTACTTC. It is translated as CASSLGGAGVEKTQYF.

V usage is TRBV27 and J usage is TRBJ1-1; maybe TRBD1 (5 bases). V lost 0 bases, J lost 7 bases, and 9 bases lay in between. The length of the CDR3 is 13 residues. CDR1 is MNHEY, CDR2 SMNVEV, per germline (reference sequence). The CDR3 loop is CASSLSGTGEAFF. The CDR3 DNA reads as TGTGCCAGCAGTTTATCGGGAACAGGTGAAGCTTTCTTT.

The rearrangement links TRBV4-1 to TRBJ1-1; possible D gene TRBD1, 6 bases. CDR1 is MGHRA, CDR2 YSYEKL, per germline. This CDR3 comprises 19 residues. The V end lost 1 base, the J end lost 3 bases, and 24 bases lay between the germline ends. The CDR3, as DNA: TGCGCCAGCAGCCAAGTAGGGGTCAGGGGCAGACAGGCGGACACTGAAGCTTTCTTT. Residues: CASSQVGVRGRQADTEAFF.

The chain carries TRBV5-1 and TRBJ2-7; TRBD2 agrees at 7 bases. Germline V gene lookup returns CDR1 SGHRS and CDR2 YFSETQ. J gave up 1 base and V 5 bases, and 9 bases lay outside the gene matches. This CDR3 spans 15 amino acids. The CDR3 DNA reads TGCGCCAGCAGTCAGCTAGCGGAAGCGTCCTACGAGCAGTACTTC. Its translation is CASSQLAEASYEQYF.

This clone was seen a single time. V is TRBV7-9 and J is TRBJ1-4, with 7 bases fitting TRBD1. This CDR3 has 15 residues. The germline V gene has CDR1 SEHNR and CDR2 FQNEAQ (reference sequence). V trimming: 5 bases; J trimming: 8 bases; junction bases outside the gene matches: 11. The CDR3 nucleotides read TGTGCCAGCAGCCCGATACAGGGGATATCGGAAAAACTGTTTTTT. Its translation: CASSPIQGISEKLFF.